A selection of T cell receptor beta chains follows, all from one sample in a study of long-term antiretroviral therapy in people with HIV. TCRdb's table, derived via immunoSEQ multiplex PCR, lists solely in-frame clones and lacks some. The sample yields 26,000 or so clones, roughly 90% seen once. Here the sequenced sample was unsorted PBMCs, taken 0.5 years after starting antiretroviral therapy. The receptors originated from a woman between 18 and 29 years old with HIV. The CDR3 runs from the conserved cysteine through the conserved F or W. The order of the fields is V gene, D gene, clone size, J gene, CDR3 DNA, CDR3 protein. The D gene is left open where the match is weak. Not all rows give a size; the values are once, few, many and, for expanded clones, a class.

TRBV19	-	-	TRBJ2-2	TGTGCCAGTAATCAATGGCGAGGCTTAAACACCGGGGAGCTGTTTTTT	CASNQWRGLNTGELFF
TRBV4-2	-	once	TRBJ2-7	TGTGCCAGCAGCCCTTCTCGGACAGCCTACGAGCAGTACTTC	CASSPSRTAYEQYF
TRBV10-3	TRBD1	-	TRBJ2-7	TGTGCCACCGGGGACCGGGACAGGGGGCCAGTCTACGAGCAGTACTTC	CATGDRDRGPVYEQYF
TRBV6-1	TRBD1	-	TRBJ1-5	TGTGCCGGAGGACAACAGGGACAGAATCAGCCCCAGCATTTT	CAGGQQGQNQPQHF
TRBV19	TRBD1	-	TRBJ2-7	TGTGCCAGTAGTATAGGACAGGGATCCTACGAGCAGTACTTC	CASSIGQGSYEQYF
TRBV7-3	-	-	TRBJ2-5	TGTGCCAGCAGCTTATTGGACCAAGAGACCCAGTACTTC	CASSLLDQETQYF
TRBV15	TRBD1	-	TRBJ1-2	TGTGCCACCAGCAGAGATCTGGGAGGGGGCGGCTATGGCTACACCTTC	CATSRDLGGGGYGYTF
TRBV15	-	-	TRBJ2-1	TGTGCCACCAGCGAATACGGACGAGGTAGCTCCTACAATGAGCAGTTCTTC	CATSEYGRGSSYNEQFF
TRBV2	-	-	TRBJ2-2	TGTGCCAGCAGTGGAGTAGGGGGAGGGAACACCGGGGAGCTGTTTTTT	CASSGVGGGNTGELFF
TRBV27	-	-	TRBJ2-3	TGTGCCACCCTAGGGGATACGCAGTATTTT	CATLGDTQYF
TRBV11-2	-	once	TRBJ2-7	TGTGCCAGCAGCTTAGGAATTGGAACAGGGCCCTACGAGCAGTACTTC	CASSLGIGTGPYEQYF
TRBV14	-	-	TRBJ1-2	TGTGCCAGCAGCCAAGGGACAGCCTTTTTGGCGGGCTACACCTTC	CASSQGTAFLAGYTF
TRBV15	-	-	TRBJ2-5	TGTGCCACCAGCAGAGACAGGGAGCAAGAGACCCAGTACTTC	CATSRDREQETQYF
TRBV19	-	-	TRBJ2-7	TGTGCCAGTAGTCTTCAGGGGCCCTACGAGCAGTACTTC	CASSLQGPYEQYF
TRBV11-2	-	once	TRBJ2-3	TGTGCCAGCAGCTTAGCTGGCACAGATACGCAGTATTTT	CASSLAGTDTQYF
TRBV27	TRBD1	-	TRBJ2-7	TGTGCCAGCAGTGCCCAGGGGGCAGAGCAGTACTTC	CASSAQGAEQYF
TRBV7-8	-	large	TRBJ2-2	TGTGCCAGCAGCTTAGTATCCGGGACCCTTCTCGGGGAGCTGTTTTTT	CASSLVSGTLLGELFF
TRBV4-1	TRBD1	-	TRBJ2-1	TGCGCCAGCAGGAAACTTTGGACAGGGTCAGACAACAATGAGCAGTTCTTC	CASRKLWTGSDNNEQFF
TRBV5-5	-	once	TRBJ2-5	TGTGCCAGCAGCTTTAGGGGCCCCCTACAGGACTTC	CASSFRGPLQDF
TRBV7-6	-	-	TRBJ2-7	TGTGCCAGCAGCCCTGGGAGGGTGCAGGGGAGTGTATACGAGCAGTACTTC	CASSPGRVQGSVYEQYF
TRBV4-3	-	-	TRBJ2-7	TGCGCCAGCAGCCAAAGAGCTGGTAGGTACGAGCAGTACTTC	CASSQRAGRYEQYF
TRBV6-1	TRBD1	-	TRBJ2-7	TGTGCCAGCAGTCGGACAGGGGGCGAGCAGTACTTC	CASSRTGGEQYF
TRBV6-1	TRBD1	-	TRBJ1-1	TGTGCCAGCAGTGAAGCGATATTGGCAGGGGGATGGAACACTGAAGCTTTCTTT	CASSEAILAGGWNTEAFF
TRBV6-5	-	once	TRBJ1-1	TGTGCCAGCAGTTACTCAAGCGGGGACATGGGGACTGAAGCTTTCTTT	CASSYSSGDMGTEAFF
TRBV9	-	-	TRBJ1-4	TGTGCCAGCAGTGACGTGGCAAAAAGTGAAAAACTGTTTTTT	CASSDVAKSEKLFF
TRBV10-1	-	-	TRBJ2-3	TGCGCCAGCAGTGACTCTCAACTGGGGGTGGATACGCAGTATTTT	CASSDSQLGVDTQYF